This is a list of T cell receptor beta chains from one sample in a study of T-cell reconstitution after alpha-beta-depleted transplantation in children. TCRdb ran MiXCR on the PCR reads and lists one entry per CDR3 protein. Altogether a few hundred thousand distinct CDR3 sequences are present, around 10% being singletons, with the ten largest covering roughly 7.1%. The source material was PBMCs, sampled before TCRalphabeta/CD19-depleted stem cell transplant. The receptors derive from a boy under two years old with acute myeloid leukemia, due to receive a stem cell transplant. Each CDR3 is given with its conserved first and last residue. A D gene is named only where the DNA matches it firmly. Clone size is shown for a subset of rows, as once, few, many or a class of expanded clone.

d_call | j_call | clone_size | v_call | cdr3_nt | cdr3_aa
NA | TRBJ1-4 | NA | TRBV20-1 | TGCAGTGCTAGAGATGTGGACATACTTAATGAAAAACTGTTTTTT | CSARDVDILNEKLFF
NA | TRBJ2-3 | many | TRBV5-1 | TGCGCCAGCAGCGTTAGCGGTACGCAGTATTTT | CASSVSGTQYF
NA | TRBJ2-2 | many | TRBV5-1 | TGCGCCAGCAGCCGCCTGGACGCGGCCGGGGAGCTGTTTTTT | CASSRLDAAGELFF
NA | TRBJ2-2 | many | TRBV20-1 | TGCAGTGCTACGCCTCAGGGCACCGGGGAGCTGTTTTTT | CSATPQGTGELFF
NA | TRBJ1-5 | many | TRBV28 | TGTGCCAGCAGTTACCCTAGGGGCGTCAATCAGCCCCAGCATTTT | CASSYPRGVNQPQHF
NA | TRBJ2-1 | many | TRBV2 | TGTGCCAGCAGGAGAGGGAATGAGCAGTTCTTC | CASRRGNEQFF
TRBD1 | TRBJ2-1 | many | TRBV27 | TGTGCCAGCAGTTTGGCCGGGACAGGGATCTTAGCGTACAATGAGCAGTTCTTC | CASSLAGTGILAYNEQFF
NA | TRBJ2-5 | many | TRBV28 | TGTGCCAGCAGTACCCGACAGCCTTTATTGATGGAGACCCAGTACTTC | CASSTRQPLLMETQYF
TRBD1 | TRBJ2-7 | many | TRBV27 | TGTGCCAGCAGTCCGCGACAGGGCCCGCCCTACGAGCAGTACTTC | CASSPRQGPPYEQYF
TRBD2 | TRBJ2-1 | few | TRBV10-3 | TGTGCCATCAGGAGCGGGGGCCGGCACAATGAGCAGTTCTTC | CAIRSGGRHNEQFF
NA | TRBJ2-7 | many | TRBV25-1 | TGTGCCAGCAGACACCGGGAAACCTACGAGCAGTACTTC | CASRHRETYEQYF
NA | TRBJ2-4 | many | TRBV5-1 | TGCGCCAGCAGCACGGGACACCCAGCCAAAAACATTCAGTACTTC | CASSTGHPAKNIQYF
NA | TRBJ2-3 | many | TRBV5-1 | TGCGCCAGCAGCTTGGCTGGGATCCAGTATTTT | CASSLAGIQYF
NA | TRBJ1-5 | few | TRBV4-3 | TGCGCCAGCAGCCCCGGGAGACCCAATCAGCCCCAGCATTTT | CASSPGRPNQPQHF
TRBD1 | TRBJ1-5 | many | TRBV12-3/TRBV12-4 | TGTGCCAGCACCCTTACAGGGGTTCGCAATCAGCCCCAGCATTTT | CASTLTGVRNQPQHF
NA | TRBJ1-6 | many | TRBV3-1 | TGTGCCAGCAGCCAAGAGGGGTTTGGAAATTCACCCCTCCACTTT | CASSQEGFGNSPLHF
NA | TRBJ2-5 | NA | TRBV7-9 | TGTGCCAGCAGCCCACCGGACACCCCGAAGACCCAGTACTTC | CASSPPDTPKTQYF
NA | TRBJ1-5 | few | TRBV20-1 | TGCAGTGCTTGGGGGACGTATAGCAATCAGCCCCAGCATTTT | CSAWGTYSNQPQHF
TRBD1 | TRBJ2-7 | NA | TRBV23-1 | TGCGCCAGCAGTCAATCCCTCGGCAGGGGGTTCAACGAGCAGTACTTC | CASSQSLGRGFNEQYF
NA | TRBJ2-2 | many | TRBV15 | TGTGCCACCAGCAAAGAGGGGATCGAGGGCCTGAACACCGGGGAGCTGTTTTTT | CATSKEGIEGLNTGELFF
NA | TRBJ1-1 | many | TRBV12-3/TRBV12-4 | TGTGCCAGCAGTTCTTTTTCTGGCCTCGGGACTGAAGCTTTCTTT | CASSSFSGLGTEAFF
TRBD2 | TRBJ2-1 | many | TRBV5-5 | TGTGCCACCACGACTAGCGGGAGGGCCCTTGAGCAGTTCTTC | CATTTSGRALEQFF
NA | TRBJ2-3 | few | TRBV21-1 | TGTGCCAGCAGCATTCGGGGCGGGAGGGTGGAGCCATTGTGGGGAGGAGATACGCAGTATTTT | CASSIRGGRVEPLWGGDTQYF
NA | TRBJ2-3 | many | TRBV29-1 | TGCAGCGTTGTACAGGGCACAGATACGCAGTATTTT | CSVVQGTDTQYF
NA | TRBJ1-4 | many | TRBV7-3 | TGTGCCAGCAGCTTAACGTTAGGGCGGTGGAATGAAAAACTGTTTTTT | CASSLTLGRWNEKLFF
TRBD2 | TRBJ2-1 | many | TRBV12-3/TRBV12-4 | TGTGCCAGCAGTTTATTTGGGGCTAGCGGGAGTTACAATGAGCAGTTCTTC | CASSLFGASGSYNEQFF
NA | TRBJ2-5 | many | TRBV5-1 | TGCGCCAGCAGCGATCGGGACGTAGGGCAAGAGACCCAGTACTTC | CASSDRDVGQETQYF
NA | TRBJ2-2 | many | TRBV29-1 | TGCAGCGCCTGGGGCCGGGAGCTGTTTTTT | CSAWGRELFF
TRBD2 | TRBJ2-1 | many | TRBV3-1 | TGTGCCAGCAGCCAAGATTTTCTAGCGGGAGGGAAAGGGGAGCAGTTCTTC | CASSQDFLAGGKGEQFF
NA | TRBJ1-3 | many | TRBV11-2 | TGTGCCAGCAGCTTAGGAAGGGTAGGATTCGGCTCTGGAAACACCATATATTTT | CASSLGRVGFGSGNTIYF
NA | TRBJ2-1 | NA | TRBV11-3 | TGTGCCAGCAGTTTATCGGGACAAAGCTCCTACAATGAGCAGTTCTTC | CASSLSGQSSYNEQFF
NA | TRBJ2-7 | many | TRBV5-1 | TGCGCCAGCAGCTTCGCTTCAGGGAACGAGCAGTACTTC | CASSFASGNEQYF
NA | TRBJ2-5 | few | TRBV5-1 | TGCGCCAGCAGCTTGGCAACCGGGACGGACCAAGAGACCCAGTACTTC | CASSLATGTDQETQYF
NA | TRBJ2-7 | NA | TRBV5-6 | TGTGCCAGCAGCTTGAGCTACTCGGGGCTCACCTACGAGCAGTACTTC | CASSLSYSGLTYEQYF
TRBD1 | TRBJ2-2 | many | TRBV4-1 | TGCGCCAGCAGCCAAGCGCCGGGACAGGGGGCGGACACCGGGGAGCTGTTTTTT | CASSQAPGQGADTGELFF
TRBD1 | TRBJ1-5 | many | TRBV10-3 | TGTGCCATCGGGACAGGGGTGAATCAGCCCCAGCATTTT | CAIGTGVNQPQHF
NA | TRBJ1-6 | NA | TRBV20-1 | TGCAGTGCTAGATGGCGCAATTCACCCCTCCACTTT | CSARWRNSPLHF
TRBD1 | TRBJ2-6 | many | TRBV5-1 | TGCGCCAGCAGAGGGGGACAGGGGTACTCTGGGGCCAACGTCCTGACTTTC | CASRGGQGYSGANVLTF
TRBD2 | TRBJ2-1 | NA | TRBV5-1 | TGCGCCAGCAGCTTGACCTCGGGACTAGCGGGAACTGAGCAGTTCTTC | CASSLTSGLAGTEQFF
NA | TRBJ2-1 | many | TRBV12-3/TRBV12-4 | TGTGCCAGCACCGAGGGAAGGATCGATGAGCAGTTCTTC | CASTEGRIDEQFF
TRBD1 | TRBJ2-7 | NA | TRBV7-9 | TGTGCCAGCAGCCGGCGGACGACAGGGGCCTACGAGCAGTACTTC | CASSRRTTGAYEQYF
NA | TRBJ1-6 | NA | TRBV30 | TGTGCCTGGATGGCGAATTCACCCCTCCACTTT | CAWMANSPLHF
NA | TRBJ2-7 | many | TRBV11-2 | TGTGCCAGCAGCCGTTCGGACGGTCCCTACGAGCAGTACTTC | CASSRSDGPYEQYF
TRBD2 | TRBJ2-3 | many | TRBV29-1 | TGCAGCGTTGCTTCCCTAGCGGGAGGTTTGGCCACAGATACGCAGTATTTT | CSVASLAGGLATDTQYF
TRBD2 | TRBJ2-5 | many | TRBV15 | TGTGCCACCAGCAGATCCCCCCCTCTAATAGCGGGAGGGCCGGAAGAGACCCAGTACTTC | CATSRSPPLIAGGPEETQYF
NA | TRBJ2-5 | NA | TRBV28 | TGTGCCAGCAGTCACTCCGACAGGATCCAAGAGACCCAGTACTTC | CASSHSDRIQETQYF
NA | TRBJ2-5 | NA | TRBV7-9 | TGTGCCAGCAGCCCCTGGGAGGACAGCAAAGAGACCCAGTACTTC | CASSPWEDSKETQYF
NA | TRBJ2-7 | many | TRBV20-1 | TGCAGTGCTAGGGACATCTCCTACGAGCAGTACTTC | CSARDISYEQYF
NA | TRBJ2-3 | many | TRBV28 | TGTGCCAGCAGTTCCAGGGCCCGTGGAGATACGCAGTATTTT | CASSSRARGDTQYF
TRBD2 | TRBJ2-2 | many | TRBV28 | TGTGCCAGCAGTTTATTCACTAGCGGGAGGAACACCGGGGAGCTGTTTTTT | CASSLFTSGRNTGELFF
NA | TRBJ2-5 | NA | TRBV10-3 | TGTGCCATCAGTGAGGAGTTACAGGAGACCCAGTACTTC | CAISEELQETQYF
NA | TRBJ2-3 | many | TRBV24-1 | TGTGCCACCAGTGATTTGAGAGCCGATAAAGATACGCAGTATTTT | CATSDLRADKDTQYF
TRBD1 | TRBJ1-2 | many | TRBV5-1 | TGCGCCAGCAGCTTGGGGACAGGGATCGGTGGCTACACCTTC | CASSLGTGIGGYTF
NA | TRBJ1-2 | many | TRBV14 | TGTGCCAGCAGCCAGAACCCAGGCAGGGTGGGCTACACCTTC | CASSQNPGRVGYTF
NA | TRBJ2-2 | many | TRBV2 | TGTGCCAGCAAGGCGGGTGTAAGAGCCGGGGAGCTGTTTTTT | CASKAGVRAGELFF